A selection of T cell receptor beta chains follows, all from one sample in a study of post-analysis software for immune sequencing data. TCRdb reanalysed the PCR reads using MiXCR and keeps one entry per CDR3 protein. The repertoire holds roughly 160,000 distinct CDR3 sequences, with roughly 40% as singletons. The starting material was blood, obtained after autologous hematopoietic stem cell transplantation. These receptors came from a girl aged 10-17 years with multiple sclerosis. Both conserved end residues are part of each CDR3. D genes are given only for firm matches. Clone size appears in some rows only: once, few, many, or a class for an expanded clone.

TRBV6-4	NA	TRBJ1-2	NA	CASRGGAGYTF	TGTGCCAGCAGGGGGGGCGCGGGCTACACCTTC
TRBV18	TRBD1	TRBJ1-1	NA	CASSPRQGSVNTEAFF	TGTGCCAGCTCACCGCGACAGGGTAGTGTGAACACTGAAGCTTTCTTT
TRBV18	TRBD2	TRBJ2-4	NA	CASSSSSGRVAKNIQYF	TGTGCCAGCTCATCCTCTAGCGGGAGGGTAGCCAAAAACATTCAGTACTTC
TRBV5-1	TRBD2	TRBJ2-5	NA	CASRISGGQETQYF	TGCGCCAGCAGAATAAGCGGGGGGCAAGAGACCCAGTACTTC
TRBV7-6	NA	TRBJ2-4	few	CASSLGYPNDVNPAKNIQYF	TGTGCCAGCAGCTTAGGATACCCGAACGACGTAAACCCAGCCAAAAACATTCAGTACTTC
TRBV28	NA	TRBJ2-3	NA	CASSPSPGDTQYF	TGTGCCAGCAGTCCCTCCCCCGGGGATACGCAGTATTTT
TRBV20-1	NA	TRBJ2-7	many	CSARSLSTYEQYF	TGCAGTGCTAGGAGCCTATCCACCTACGAGCAGTACTTC
TRBV7-2	NA	TRBJ1-2	many	CASSLDRVGVLGGYTF	TGTGCCAGCAGCTTAGATAGGGTGGGGGTTCTCGGTGGCTACACCTTC
TRBV10-1	TRBD2	TRBJ2-1	NA	CASLGLAGYNEQFF	TGCGCCAGCCTCGGACTAGCGGGATACAATGAGCAGTTCTTC
TRBV12-3/TRBV12-4	TRBD2	TRBJ2-1	few	CASSRPVTSGSFYNEQFF	TGTGCCAGCAGCCGACCGGTAACTAGCGGGAGTTTCTACAATGAGCAGTTCTTC
TRBV7-9	TRBD2	TRBJ2-1	NA	CASTLSGIRPYNEQFF	TGTGCCAGCACTCTTAGCGGGATCCGGCCCTACAATGAGCAGTTCTTC
TRBV4-2	NA	TRBJ2-3	NA	CASSQMVFGADTQYF	TGTGCCAGCAGCCAAATGGTGTTCGGAGCAGATACGCAGTATTTT
TRBV5-6	TRBD2	TRBJ2-1	NA	CASSPRERGRFYNEQFF	TGTGCCAGCAGCCCGAGGGAGCGCGGGAGATTCTACAATGAGCAGTTCTTC
TRBV5-6	TRBD1	TRBJ2-5	few	CASSYGGRTGTGGRGDWSYF	TGTGCCAGCAGTTACGGTGGTCGAACCGGGACAGGGGGAAGAGGGGACTGGTCGTACTTC
TRBV7-3	TRBD1	TRBJ1-2	NA	CASSSIQTGENYGYTF	TGTGCCAGCAGTTCCATTCAGACAGGGGAAAACTATGGCTACACCTTC
TRBV29-1	TRBD1	TRBJ1-2	few	CSVATPGTGDGYTF	TGCAGCGTTGCTACTCCCGGGACAGGGGATGGCTACACCTTC
TRBV15	TRBD2	TRBJ2-1	few	CATSREGGSYNEQFF	TGTGCCACCAGCAGAGAGGGGGGGTCCTACAATGAGCAGTTCTTC
TRBV5-1	TRBD2	TRBJ2-2	NA	CASSLLAVDTGELFF	TGCGCCAGCAGCTTGCTAGCGGTCGACACCGGGGAGCTGTTTTTT
TRBV12-3/TRBV12-4	NA	TRBJ2-7	NA	CASSLNHANYEQYF	TGTGCCAGCAGTCTCAACCACGCAAACTACGAGCAGTACTTC
TRBV7-9	NA	TRBJ2-7	many	CASSLVVDYEQYF	TGTGCCAGCAGCTTAGTGGTAGACTACGAGCAGTACTTC
TRBV29-1	NA	TRBJ2-1	NA	CSVEGLAGKYNEQFF	TGCAGCGTTGAAGGGTTGGCAGGGAAGTATAATGAGCAGTTCTTC
TRBV7-8	NA	TRBJ1-1	NA	CASSLRTGRYAFF	TGTGCCAGCAGCTTACGAACAGGGAGGTACGCTTTCTTT
TRBV6-1	TRBD2	TRBJ2-3	many	CASSLYGTVAGEGDTQYF	TGTGCCAGCAGCCTATACGGGACCGTAGCGGGAGAGGGAGATACGCAGTATTTT
TRBV25-1	TRBD2	TRBJ2-7	few	CASSAFSGGASSEQYF	TGTGCCAGCAGTGCCTTTAGCGGGGGGGCGTCTAGCGAGCAGTACTTC
TRBV4-2	NA	TRBJ2-7	NA	CASSHSGTGSYEQYF	TGTGCCAGCAGCCATTCCGGGACTGGATCCTACGAGCAGTATTTC
TRBV12-3/TRBV12-4	TRBD2	TRBJ2-3	NA	CASRRLAVTTDTQYF	TGTGCCAGCAGACGACTAGCGGTGACCACAGATACGCAGTATTTT
TRBV29-1	NA	TRBJ1-1	few	CSVEAMGRGTEAFF	TGCAGCGTTGAAGCCATGGGTCGTGGCACTGAAGCTTTCTTT
TRBV20-1	NA	TRBJ1-6	NA	CSARREGENSRSLHF	TGCAGTGCTAGACGAGAGGGGGAAAATTCTCGATCCCTCCACTTT
TRBV13	NA	TRBJ2-7	NA	CASSLGGVELYEQYF	TGTGCCAGCAGCTTAGGGGGGGTCGAACTCTACGAGCAGTACTTC
TRBV27	NA	TRBJ1-1	NA	CASSLAANTEAFF	TGTGCCAGCAGTTTAGCTGCGAACACTGAAGCTTTCTTT
TRBV29-1	NA	TRBJ2-6	many	CSVEEWGGLPSGANVLTF	TGCAGCGTTGAAGAGTGGGGAGGACTACCCTCTGGGGCCAACGTCCTGACTTTC
TRBV29-1	TRBD1	TRBJ2-5	NA	CSVRTGVAVLALQETQYF	TGCAGCGTTAGGACAGGGGTGGCAGTCCTAGCGCTTCAAGAGACCCAGTACTTC
TRBV6-2/TRBV6-3	TRBD2	TRBJ2-3	NA	CASSRPSGSTDTQYF	TGTGCCAGCAGCCGACCTAGCGGGAGCACAGATACGCAGTATTTT
TRBV20-1	TRBD1	TRBJ2-3	NA	CSARSRDSPADTQYF	TGCAGTGCTAGGAGCCGGGACAGCCCCGCAGATACGCAGTATTTT
TRBV24-1	NA	TRBJ2-5	many	CATSDSKDARETQYF	TGTGCCACCAGTGATTCCAAGGATGCAAGAGAGACCCAGTACTTC
TRBV4-2	NA	TRBJ2-7	few	CASSPSAGLPYEQYF	TGTGCCAGCAGCCCGAGCGCAGGTCTTCCCTACGAGCAGTACTTC
TRBV20-1	NA	TRBJ2-4	few	CSAGIAKNIQYF	TGCAGTGCAGGGATTGCCAAAAACATTCAGTACTTC
TRBV24-1	NA	TRBJ2-3	NA	CATSDPGQLSSTDTQYF	TGTGCCACCAGTGACCCTGGACAGCTCTCGAGCACAGATACGCAGTATTTT
TRBV9	NA	TRBJ2-1	few	CASSPDDTYNEQFF	TGTGCCAGCAGCCCAGACGACACCTACAATGAGCAGTTCTTC
TRBV13	NA	TRBJ2-5	few	CASSLAWQAETQYF	TGTGCCAGCAGCTTAGCATGGCAGGCGGAGACCCAGTACTTC
TRBV15	NA	TRBJ2-1	NA	CATSREHTTAYNEQFF	TGTGCCACCAGCAGAGAGCATACGACAGCCTACAATGAGCAGTTCTTC
TRBV28	TRBD2	TRBJ2-7	few	CASTGTSGRAYEQYF	TGTGCCAGCACCGGGACTAGCGGGAGGGCCTACGAGCAGTACTTC
TRBV14	NA	TRBJ2-3	NA	CASSPTRHTDTQYF	TGTGCCAGCAGCCCGACAAGACACACAGATACGCAGTATTTT
TRBV7-9	TRBD1	TRBJ1-1	few	CASRPQGAVNTEAFF	TGTGCCAGCAGGCCACAGGGGGCGGTTAACACTGAAGCTTTCTTT
TRBV20-1	NA	TRBJ2-7	few	CSAGRDTVYEQYF	TGCAGTGCTGGGCGGGACACGGTCTACGAGCAGTACTTC
TRBV6-6	NA	TRBJ2-3	many	CASSSGSGDTQYF	TGTGCCAGCAGTTCAGGGTCGGGGGATACGCAGTATTTT
TRBV7-2	TRBD2	TRBJ2-3	few	CASSILAESTDTQYF	TGTGCCAGCAGCATCCTAGCGGAAAGCACAGATACGCAGTATTTT
TRBV7-2	NA	TRBJ2-5	NA	CASSLEQGVLGTQYF	TGTGCCAGCAGCTTAGAACAGGGCGTTCTAGGGACCCAGTACTTC
TRBV10-2	NA	TRBJ2-1	NA	CASARTNNEQFF	TGCGCCAGCGCAAGGACGAACAATGAGCAGTTCTTC
TRBV7-2	NA	TRBJ2-5	few	CASSQGRERETQYF	TGTGCCAGCAGCCAGGGGCGGGAGCGGGAGACCCAGTACTTC
TRBV16	NA	TRBJ2-4	few	CASSQPGGGVFAKNIQYF	TGTGCCAGCAGCCAACCGGGCGGCGGGGTTTTCGCCAAAAACATTCAGTACTTC
TRBV4-1	TRBD1	TRBJ1-5	once	CASSQDLGQGGQPQHF	TGCGCCAGCAGCCAAGATCTGGGACAGGGGGGTCAGCCCCAGCATTTT
TRBV20-1	TRBD2	TRBJ2-1	few	CSARSPREVYNEQFF	TGCAGTGCTAGAAGTCCGCGGGAGGTGTACAATGAGCAGTTCTTC